The T cell receptor beta chain described here comes from a study of T cells in women clearing cervical HPV infection listed by TCRdb under 2018. As for the study more broadly: The cases were 20 to 25 women with histologically confirmed HPV16-related CIN3 or worse, and 2 of these cases were invasive cancers. The 20 to 30 controls were women who cleared a single incident HPV16 infection within 12 months without developing precancer or cancer. Case blood was taken at the visit when the lesion was first identified, whereas control blood was taken when infection was no longer detected. For cases, a median interval of roughly 150 days, with an interquartile range of roughly 80 to 210 days, was observed between lesion detection and blood sampling. Since HLA typing was available for only a few women, HLA type could not be ruled out as a confounder. Nested within Costa Rica's Guanacaste HPV Natural History Study, an exploratory proof-of-principle case-control study compared TCR repertoires across cervical HPV16 outcomes. Cases and controls were matched on age within five years and on year of sample collection. Cases had a median age of around 32 years compared with 38 for controls, and baseline characteristics showed no significant differences between the groups. In the parent cohort, more than 8,500 women aged 18 or older were enrolled in Guanacaste, Costa Rica, during about 1993 to 1994 and then followed for approximately seven years. Quality controls consisted of five blinded duplicates per group, for a total of roughly 60 samples made up of 50 participants and approximately 10 replicates.

The study at large found these results: The cross-sectional design could not show whether the associations came before the infection or were a result of it, and neither effector/memory subsets nor HPV-specific T cells were isolated. Cases were distinguished from controls with an estimated AUC of 0.7 to 0.85 by random forest classifiers combining richness and V gene abundances. TCR repertoire richness was significantly higher in CIN3+ cases than in controls across sequencing depths, while evenness did not differ. Because the number of T cells per sample was unknown, the richness differences could reflect varying T-cell content rather than repertoire biology. Cases had lower TRBV6-7 relative abundance than controls (around 0.11% versus 0.15%; Bonferroni P = 0.0008).

TCR beta CDR3 regions were amplified by multiplex PCR from an average of about 1,100 ng genomic DNA per sample using the immunoSEQ assay. The assay corrected primer bias using a complete synthetic TCR repertoire to establish an amplification baseline. Amplicons were sequenced on the Illumina platform. As for the authors' bioinformatics: Error correction of the sequences involved clustering with frequency ratios plus a modified nearest-neighbor algorithm, after which the sequences were analyzed in the immunoSEQ Analyzer using IMGT gene definitions. TCR richness and evenness were averaged over 20 rarefaction repeats at each rarefaction depth, excluding samples with fewer sequences than the depth. V, D and J gene relative abundances were compared between groups with Wilcoxon rank sum tests, applying FDR correction. An intraclass correlation of roughly 95% for TCR richness and an average of roughly 80% across some 69 gene segments were obtained from the blinded duplicates. TCRdb provides this immuneACCESS table in a form limited to in-frame rearrangements. Some clones are lacking; in checked studies, under half of them reflect an unresolved V gene, and why the rest are absent is not known. That table gives V, J and clone size, and the DNA gave D and trimming. This sample's listing comprises tens of thousands of clones. The top ten clonotypes cover about a sixth of the sample.

Remarks on this clone: Its antigen target is currently unknown. From the germline J gene comes the end of the CDR3, since the read stops 3 residues before it.

Every participant had a single incident cervical HPV16 infection, and women with prevalent HPV16 infections were excluded. Cervical HPV DNA was detected by MY09/MY11 PCR, and genotyping was performed by dot-blot hybridization. Fifteen mL of heparinized blood were centrifuged, and the buffy coat was split into aliquots, frozen at -30 degrees C, and then kept at -80 degrees C. QIAGEN kits were used to extract genomic DNA from buffy coat specimens. From the germline V gene, CDR1 is LGHNT and CDR2 is FRNRAP. The CDR3 numbers 15 residues from cysteine through phenylalanine. Sequencing covers 36 bases of the CDR3, shown here with the frame starting at base 1. V is cut back by 0 bases and J by 8 bases, with 4 bases in the junction unmatched.

In this chain, TRBV12-5 is recombined with TRBJ2-1; TRBD2 lines up with 10 middle nucleotides. This TCR was sampled from a woman between 18 and 70 years old with a cervical HPV16 infection that either progressed to CIN3+ or cleared (not recorded which). Sequencing used blood buffy coat. The covered CDR3 bases are TGTGCTAGTGGTTTGGTACTAGCGGGGTGGCATGAG. Its product reads: CASGLVLAGWHE. The whole CDR3 region reads CASGLVLAGWHEQFF.